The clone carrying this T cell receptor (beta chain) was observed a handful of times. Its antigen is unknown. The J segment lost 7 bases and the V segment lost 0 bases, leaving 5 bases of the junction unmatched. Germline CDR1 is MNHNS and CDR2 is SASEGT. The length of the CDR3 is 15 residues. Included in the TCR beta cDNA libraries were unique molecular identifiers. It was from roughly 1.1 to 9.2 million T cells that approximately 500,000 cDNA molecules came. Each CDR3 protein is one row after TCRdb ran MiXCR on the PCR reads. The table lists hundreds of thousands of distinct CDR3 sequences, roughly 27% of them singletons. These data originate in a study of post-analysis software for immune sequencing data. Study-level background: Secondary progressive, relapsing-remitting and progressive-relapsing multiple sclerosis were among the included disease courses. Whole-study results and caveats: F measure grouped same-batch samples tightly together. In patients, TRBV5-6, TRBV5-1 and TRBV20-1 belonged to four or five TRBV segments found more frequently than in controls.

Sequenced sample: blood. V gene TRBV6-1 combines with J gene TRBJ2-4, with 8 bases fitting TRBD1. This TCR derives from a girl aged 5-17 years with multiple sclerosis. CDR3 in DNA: TGTGCCAGCAGTGAAGCGGCCAGGGGGCTCAACATTCAGTACTTC. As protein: CASSEAARGLNIQYF.